The source of this TCR beta chain is a study of T cell repertoires in cytomegalovirus infection. CDR3 length: 15 residues. The germline V gene has CDR1 LGHNA and CDR2 YNFKEQ. Trimming pared 3 bases from V and 0 bases from J, leaving 9 bases between. From the reads, TCRdb called clonotypes with MiXCR, one entry per CDR3 protein. This table holds about 89,000 distinct CDR3 sequences, 25% to 30% found once. This clonotype appeared a few times. Its antigen is unknown. The TCR comes from a human donor in good health (CMV status not recorded). Some clones in this sample may be carry-over from other donors' samples. This rearrangement joins TRBV4-2 to TRBJ2-1; D remains ambiguous. This specimen consisted of CD8+ T cells from cultured PBMCs, obtained from culture after CMV antigen stimulation. The CDR3 region has the DNA TGTGCCAGCAGCCAGGTGGCCAGCTCCTACAATGAGCAGTTCTTC. It specifies CASSQVASSYNEQFF.